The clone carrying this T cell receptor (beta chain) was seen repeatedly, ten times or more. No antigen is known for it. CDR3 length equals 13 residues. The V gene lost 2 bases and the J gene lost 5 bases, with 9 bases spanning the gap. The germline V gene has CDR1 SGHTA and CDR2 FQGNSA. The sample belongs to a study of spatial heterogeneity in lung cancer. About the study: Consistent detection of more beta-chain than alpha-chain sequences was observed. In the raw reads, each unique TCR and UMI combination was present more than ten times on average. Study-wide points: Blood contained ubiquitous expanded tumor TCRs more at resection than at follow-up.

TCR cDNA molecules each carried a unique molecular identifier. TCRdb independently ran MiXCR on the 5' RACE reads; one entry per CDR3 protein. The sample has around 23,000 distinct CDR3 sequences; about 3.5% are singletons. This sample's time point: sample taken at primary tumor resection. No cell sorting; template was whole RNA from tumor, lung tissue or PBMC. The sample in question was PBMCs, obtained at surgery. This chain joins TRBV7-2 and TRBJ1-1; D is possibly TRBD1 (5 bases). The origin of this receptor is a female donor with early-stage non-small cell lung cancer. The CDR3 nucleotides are TGTGCCAGCAGCTTATCCCCAGGGACTGAAGCTTTCTTT. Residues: CASSLSPGTEAFF.